A single sample is the source of the 7 T cell receptor beta chains below, sequenced in a study of blood T cell repertoires in COVID-19 (dated by TCRdb to the early 2020s). Library preparation employed the immunoSEQ multiplex PCR assay. TCRdb retrieved this table from immuneACCESS and kept in-frame rearrangements only. Not all clones are present; in checked studies, unresolved V genes account for under half, and no reason is known for the remainder. The sample table shows under 300,000 clones, and 89% are seen once. The ten largest clones represent roughly 4.8% of the sample. Sequencing was carried out using peripheral blood. These receptor sequences come from a woman aged 40-49 years who had recovered from COVID-19.

The V gene is TRBV30, the J gene TRBJ2-5; 8 bases align to TRBD2. CDR1 GTSNPN and CDR2 SVGIG come from the germline V gene (reference sequence). J lost 2 bases, V lost 2 bases, and 4 bases had no gene match. The CDR3 has 14 residues. The CDR3 spells CAWSIGGGQETQYF. CDR3 in DNA: TGTGCCTGGAGTATTGGCGGGGGGCAAGAGACCCAGTACTTC.

As regards this clone: A read error may produce the germline difference seen at one junction end. The CDR3 coding sequence is TGTGCCTGGAGTCCAGGGACAGGTCGGCACTTC. Residues: CAWSPGTGRHF. The V and J genes are TRBV30 and TRBJ2-7; 8 bases match TRBD1. Per germline, CDR1 GTSNPN and CDR2 SVGIG (reference sequence). This CDR3 has 11 amino acids.

This chain uses TRBV28 with TRBJ2-2; no definite D call. The V end lost 2 bases, the J end lost 9 bases, and 10 bases lay between the germline ends. The CDR3 has 13 amino acids. Germline V CDR1 and CDR2: MDHEN, SYDVKM. The CDR3 DNA follows: TGTGCCAGCAGTTTACGAACTCCTCGGGAGCTGTTTTTT. Amino acid sequence: CASSLRTPRELFF. Filled out from reference TRBV28 and TRBJ2-2, the complete variable domain reads DVKVTQSSRYLVKRTGEKVFLECVQDMDHENMFWYRQDPGLGLRLIYFSYDVKMKEKGDIPEGYSVSREKKERFSLILESASTNQTSMYLCASSLRTPRELFFGEGSRLTVL.

The V gene is TRBV5-1, the J gene TRBJ2-3, with 10 bases matching TRBD2. The junction had 4 bases not matched to a gene; V was cut back by 1 base and J by 2 bases. Per germline, CDR1 SGHRS and CDR2 YFSETQ. CDR3 length: 16 residues. The chain's CDR3 is CASSLRLAGATDTQYF. Written as DNA, the CDR3 is TGCGCCAGCAGCTTGAGGCTAGCGGGGGCCACAGATACGCAGTATTTT.

The V call is TRBV7-9, the J call TRBJ2-7; 7 bases map to TRBD2. V was clipped by 3 bases and J by 4 bases; unmatched bases: 3. Germline assignment: CDR1 SEHNR and CDR2 FQNEAQ (reference sequence). The CDR3 has 13 amino acids. CDR3 in amino acids: CASSFTSDYEQYF. In nucleotides, the CDR3 is TGTGCCAGCAGCTTCACTAGCGATTACGAGCAGTACTTC.

The chain is built from TRBV2 and TRBJ1-5; no reliable D call. This CDR3 region has 15 residues. Germline V gene data show CDR1 as SNHLY and CDR2 as FYNNEI. V dropped 2 bases and J dropped 4 bases, with 12 bases sitting between them. CDR3 sequence reads: CASSESALKNQPQHF. CDR3 nucleotides: TGTGCCAGCAGTGAATCCGCGCTCAAAAATCAGCCCCAGCATTTT.

The chain carries TRBV27 and TRBJ2-7; tentative D call: TRBD1 (6 bases). The V and J ends lost 2 bases and 3 bases respectively, with 11 bases between them. CDR1 and CDR2 from the germline V gene are MNHEY and SMNVEV (reference sequence). There are 14 residues in the CDR3. This chain's CDR3 is CASSLKGQFYEQYF. DNA for the CDR3: TGTGCCAGCAGTTTAAAAGGACAGTTCTACGAGCAGTACTTC.